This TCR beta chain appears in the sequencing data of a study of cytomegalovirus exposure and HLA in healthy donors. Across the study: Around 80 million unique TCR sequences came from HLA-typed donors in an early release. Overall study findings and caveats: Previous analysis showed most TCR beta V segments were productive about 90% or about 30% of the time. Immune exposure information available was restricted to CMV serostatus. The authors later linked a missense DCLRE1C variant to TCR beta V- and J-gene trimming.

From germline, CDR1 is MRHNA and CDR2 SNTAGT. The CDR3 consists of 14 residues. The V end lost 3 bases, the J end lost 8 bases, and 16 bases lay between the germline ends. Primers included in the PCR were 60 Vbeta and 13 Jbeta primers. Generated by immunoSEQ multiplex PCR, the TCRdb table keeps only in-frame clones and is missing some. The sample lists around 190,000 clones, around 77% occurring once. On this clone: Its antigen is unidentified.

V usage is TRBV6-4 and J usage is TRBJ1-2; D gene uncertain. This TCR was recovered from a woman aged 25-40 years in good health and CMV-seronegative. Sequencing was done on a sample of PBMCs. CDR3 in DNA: TGTGCCAGCAGTGAGTCGTGGTCCGCTGAGGGCTACACCTTC. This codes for CASSESWSAEGYTF.